What follows are 3 T cell receptor beta chains derived from one specimen sequenced in a study of Ad26.COV2.S vaccination and SARS-CoV-2 variants. Some clones are missing from TCRdb's copy, which holds only in-frame ones; the method was immunoSEQ multiplex PCR. The sample has about 180,000 clones; 87% are singletons. This material consisted of peripheral blood, taken after recovery from COVID-19. The receptors come from a human donor who had recovered from COVID-19.

CDR3 in amino acids: CASSERPGGAFF. The CDR3 DNA is TGTGCCAGCAGCGAACGTCCAGGGGGGGCTTTCTTT. The chain is built from TRBV5-8 and TRBJ1-1; 7 bases align to TRBD1. CDR1 SGHTS and CDR2 YDEGEE come from the germline V gene. This CDR3 is built from 12 residues. Trimming cost V 4 bases and J 11 bases; bases outside gene matches: 8.

The chain couples TRBV7-9 to TRBJ2-2; the D is unclear. The CDR3 contains 14 residues. Germline assignment: CDR1 SEHNR and CDR2 FQNEAQ (reference sequence). V was clipped by 2 bases and J by 3 bases, with 7 bases between them. DNA for the CDR3: TGTGCCAGCAGCTTACCGACTTACACCGGGGAGCTGTTTTTT. Its protein product is CASSLPTYTGELFF.

The chain combines TRBV2 with TRBJ2-7; the match to TRBD1 covers 9 bases. Trimming took 5 bases from V and 4 from J; bases not matched to a gene: 6. Germline CDR1 and CDR2: SNHLY and FYNNEI. This CDR3 is 14 amino acids long. This CDR3 is CASSPGTGFYEQYF. The CDR3 DNA reads TGTGCCAGCAGTCCCGGGACAGGGTTTTACGAGCAGTACTTC.